This TCR delta chain is from a study of Vδ1+ human thymocytes. Study-wide results and limits: Roughly 22% of thymic delta-chain sequences were Vdelta2, with few Vdelta3, unlike blood Vdelta1+ controls. Many TRG clonotypes were shared between donors; TRD repertoires were essentially private. Bulk repertoire data may be misinterpreted because of unexpected Vdelta2 sequences. Highly polyclonal TRG and TRD repertoires with Gaussian CDR3 length distributions appeared in thymus.

Germline lookup yields CDR1 NSMFDY and CDR2 ISSIKDK. The CDR3 covers 19 residues. Sorted Vdelta1+ thymocytes were about 97% to 99.6% pure. RNA was extracted from the cells and then reverse transcribed. CDR3 amplicons came from multiplex PCR with pooled V-gene forward and constant-region reverse primers. TCRdb applied CATT to the multiplex PCR reads for clone calling. The top ten clones hold approximately 0.4% of a sample with about 58,000 delta-chain clones, less than 15% of them seen once. This clone came up once. Antigen unknown. The chain carries TRAV29/DV5 and TRDJ1; maybe TRDD2 (6 bases). This clonotype was sampled from a girl under three years old who had congenital heart surgery. Sequencing used Vdelta1+ gamma-delta thymocytes from the thymus. Noted subset: FACS-sorted CD3+ TCRalphabeta- TCRVdelta1+ TCRVdelta2- thymocytes. CDR3 sequence reads: CAPSFRRIRPFTYTDKLIF. CDR3 sequence (DNA): TGTGCCCCGTCCTTCCGAAGGATCAGGCCATTTACATACACCGATAAACTCATCTTT.